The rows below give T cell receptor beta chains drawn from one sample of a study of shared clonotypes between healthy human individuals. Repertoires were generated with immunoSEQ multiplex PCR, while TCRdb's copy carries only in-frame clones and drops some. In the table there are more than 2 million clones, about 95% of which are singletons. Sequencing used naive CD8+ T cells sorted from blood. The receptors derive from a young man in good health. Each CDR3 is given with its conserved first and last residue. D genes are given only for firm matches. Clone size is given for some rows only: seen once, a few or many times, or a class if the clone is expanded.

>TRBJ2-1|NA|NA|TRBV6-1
CASSEGAGYAEQFF
TGTGCCAGCAGTGAAGGGGCAGGATACGCTGAGCAGTTCTTC
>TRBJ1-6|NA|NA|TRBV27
CASSPTQNSPLHF
TGTGCCAGCAGTCCTACACAGAATTCACCCCTCCACTTT
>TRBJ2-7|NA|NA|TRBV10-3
CAISETEPYEQYF
TGTGCCATCAGTGAGACAGAACCGTACGAGCAGTACTTC
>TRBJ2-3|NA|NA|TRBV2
CASEWWGGTDTQYF
TGTGCCAGCGAGTGGTGGGGGGGCACAGATACGCAGTATTTT
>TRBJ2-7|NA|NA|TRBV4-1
CASSQVPGAAYEQYF
TGCGCCAGCAGCCAAGTTCCAGGGGCGGCCTACGAGCAGTACTTC
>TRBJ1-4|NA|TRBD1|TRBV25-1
CASTETGANEKLFF
TGTGCCAGCACCGAAACAGGGGCCAATGAAAAACTGTTTTTT
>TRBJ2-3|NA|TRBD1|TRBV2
CASTRTGGVDTQYF
TGTGCCAGCACTAGGACAGGGGGCGTTGATACGCAGTATTTT
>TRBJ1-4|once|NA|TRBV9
CASSSSGGSATNEKLFF
TGTGCCAGCAGCTCCTCGGGTGGGTCTGCAACTAATGAAAAACTGTTTTTT
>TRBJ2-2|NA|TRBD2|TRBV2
CASSEASGGTGELFF
TGTGCCAGCAGTGAAGCTAGCGGGGGGACCGGGGAGCTGTTTTTT
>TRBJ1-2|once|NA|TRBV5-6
CASSSRQSNYGYTF
TGTGCCAGCAGCTCCCGACAGTCTAACTATGGCTACACCTTC
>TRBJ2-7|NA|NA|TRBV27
CASSTIPGAPTAEQYF
TGTGCCAGCAGCACTATCCCAGGGGCCCCTACTGCCGAGCAGTACTTC
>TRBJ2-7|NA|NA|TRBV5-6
CASSSDKTGYEQYF
TGTGCCAGCAGCTCGGATAAGACTGGCTACGAGCAGTACTTC
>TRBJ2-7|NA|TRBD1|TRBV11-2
CASTLTGQGYEQYF
TGTGCCAGCACCCTCACTGGACAGGGGTACGAGCAGTACTTC
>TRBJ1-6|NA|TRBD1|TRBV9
CASSAGQPTYNSPLHF
TGTGCCAGCAGCGCGGGACAGCCCACGTATAATTCACCCCTCCACTTT
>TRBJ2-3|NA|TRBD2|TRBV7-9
CASSLALNLAGADTQYF
TGTGCCAGCAGCTTAGCCTTAAATCTAGCGGGAGCCGATACGCAGTATTTT
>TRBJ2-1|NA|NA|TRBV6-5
CASSYEAPPNEQFF
TGTGCCAGCAGTTACGAGGCCCCTCCTAATGAGCAGTTCTTC
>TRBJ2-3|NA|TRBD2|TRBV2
CASCSGGATDTQYF
TGTGCCAGCTGTAGCGGGGGGGCCACAGATACGCAGTATTTT
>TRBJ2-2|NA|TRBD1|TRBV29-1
CSVDQGANTGELFF
TGCAGCGTTGATCAGGGGGCGAACACCGGGGAGCTGTTTTTT
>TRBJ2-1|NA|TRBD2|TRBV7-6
CASSPGTSGSRDEQFF
TGTGCCAGCAGCCCCGGGACTAGCGGGAGTAGGGATGAGCAGTTCTTC
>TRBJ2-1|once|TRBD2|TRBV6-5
CASSFPSGSSYNEQFF
TGTGCCAGCAGTTTTCCGAGCGGGAGCTCCTACAATGAGCAGTTCTTC
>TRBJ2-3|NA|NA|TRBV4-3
CASSYRSSTDTQYF
TGCGCCAGCAGCTATAGGTCTAGCACAGATACGCAGTATTTT
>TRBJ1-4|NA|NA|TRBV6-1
CASSGLEGNEKLFF
TGTGCCAGCAGCGGCTTGGAGGGAAATGAAAAACTGTTTTTT
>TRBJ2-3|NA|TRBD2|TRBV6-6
CASSLTTSSYTDTQYF
TGTGCCAGCAGTTTAACGACTAGCAGCTACACAGATACGCAGTATTTT
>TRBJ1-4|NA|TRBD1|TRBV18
CASSPGTGEEKLFF
TGTGCCAGCTCACCGGGGACAGGGGAAGAAAAACTGTTTTTT
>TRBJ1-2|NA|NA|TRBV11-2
CASSLNPGPQEGYTF
TGTGCCAGCAGCTTAAACCCTGGGCCCCAAGAAGGCTACACCTTC
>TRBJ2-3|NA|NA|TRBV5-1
CASSSSRERTDTQYF
TGCGCCAGCAGCTCTTCGAGGGAACGCACAGATACGCAGTATTTT
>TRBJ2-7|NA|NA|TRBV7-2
CASSLAKGSYEQYF
TGTGCCAGCAGCTTAGCGAAGGGTTCCTACGAGCAGTACTTC
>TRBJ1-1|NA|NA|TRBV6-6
CASYFAYPNTEAFF
TGTGCCAGCTATTTCGCTTATCCGAACACTGAAGCTTTCTTT
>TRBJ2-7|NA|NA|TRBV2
CASSDPGSSYEQYF
TGTGCCAGCAGTGACCCAGGGAGCTCCTACGAGCAGTACTTC
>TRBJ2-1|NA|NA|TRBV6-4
CASSESGVSSYNEQFF
TGTGCCAGCAGTGAGTCGGGAGTGAGCTCCTACAATGAGCAGTTCTTC
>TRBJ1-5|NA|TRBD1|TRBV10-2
CASSDSDRGVSNQPQHF
TGCGCCAGCAGTGACTCTGACAGGGGGGTTAGCAATCAGCCCCAGCATTTT
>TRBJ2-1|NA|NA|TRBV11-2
CASSSTLSNEQFF
TGTGCCAGCAGCTCGACACTGAGTAATGAGCAGTTCTTC
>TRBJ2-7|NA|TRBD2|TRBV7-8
CASSLGGGLPEQYF
TGTGCCAGCAGCTTAGGCGGGGGGTTACCCGAGCAGTACTTC
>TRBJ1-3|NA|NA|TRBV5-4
CASSYDGFSGNTIYF
TGTGCCAGCAGCTACGACGGATTCTCTGGAAACACCATATATTTT
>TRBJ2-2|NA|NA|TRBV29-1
CSALLHHSNTGELFF
TGCAGCGCCCTCCTTCATCATTCGAACACCGGGGAGCTGTTTTTT
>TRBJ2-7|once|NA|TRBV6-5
CASSPAGSYEQYF
TGTGCCAGCAGCCCCGCTGGCTCCTACGAGCAGTACTTC
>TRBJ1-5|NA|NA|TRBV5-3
CARSLEGKQPQHF
TGTGCCAGAAGCTTGGAAGGGAAACAGCCCCAGCATTTT
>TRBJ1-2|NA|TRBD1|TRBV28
CASRGTVGVANYGYTF
TGTGCCAGCAGGGGGACAGTGGGGGTAGCTAACTATGGCTACACCTTC
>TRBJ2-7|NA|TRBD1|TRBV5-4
CASSLAYDRGKSYEQYF
TGTGCCAGCAGCTTGGCCTATGACAGGGGGAAATCCTACGAGCAGTACTTC
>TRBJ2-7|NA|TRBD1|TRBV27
CASSQRDRDPEQYF
TGTGCCAGCAGCCAGCGGGACAGGGATCCCGAGCAGTACTTC
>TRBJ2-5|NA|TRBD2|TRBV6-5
CASSLAGGNQETQYF
TGTGCCAGCAGCCTAGCGGGGGGGAACCAAGAGACCCAGTACTTC
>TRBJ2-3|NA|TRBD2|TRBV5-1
CASSSSGSTDTQYF
TGCGCCAGCAGCTCCAGCGGGAGTACAGATACGCAGTATTTT
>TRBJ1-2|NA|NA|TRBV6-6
CASSYEFQYDNYGYTF
TGTGCCAGCAGTTACGAGTTCCAGTACGATAACTATGGCTACACCTTC
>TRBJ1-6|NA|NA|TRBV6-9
CASKRLEPLHF
TGTGCCAGCAAGCGGCTCGAGCCCCTCCACTTT
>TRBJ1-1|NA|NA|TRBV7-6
CASIGQNTEAFF
TGTGCCAGCATCGGACAGAACACTGAAGCTTTCTTT
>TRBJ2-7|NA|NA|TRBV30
CAFDRDLREQYF
TGTGCCTTCGACAGGGACTTAAGGGAGCAGTACTTC
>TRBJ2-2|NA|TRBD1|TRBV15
CASMDRVGTGELFF
TGTGCCTCCATGGACAGGGTGGGCACCGGGGAGCTGTTTTTT
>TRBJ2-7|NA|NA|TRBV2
CASSAGDSYEQYF
TGTGCCAGCAGTGCAGGGGATTCCTACGAGCAGTACTTC
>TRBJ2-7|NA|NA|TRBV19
CASSIGGSSYEQYF
TGTGCCAGTAGTATAGGGGGGAGCTCCTACGAGCAGTACTTC
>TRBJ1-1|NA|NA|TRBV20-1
CSATTGEAFF
TGCAGTGCAACTACAGGGGAAGCTTTCTTT
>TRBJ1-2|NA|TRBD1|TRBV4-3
CASSPEGDSYKGYGYTF
TGCGCCAGCAGCCCGGAAGGGGACAGTTATAAGGGCTATGGCTACACCTTC
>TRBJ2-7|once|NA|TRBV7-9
CASRYTGEDEQYF
TGTGCCAGCAGATACACAGGGGAGGACGAGCAGTACTTC
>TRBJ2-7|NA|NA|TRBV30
CAWSAHGSSYEQYF
TGTGCCTGGAGTGCCCATGGGAGCTCCTACGAGCAGTACTTC
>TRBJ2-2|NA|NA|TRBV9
CASSDSNTGELFF
TGTGCCAGCAGTGATTCCAACACCGGGGAGCTGTTTTTT
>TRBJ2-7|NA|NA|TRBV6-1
CASRGGDSYEQYF
TGTGCCAGCAGGGGGGGGGACAGCTACGAGCAGTACTTC